Listed here are 29 T cell receptor beta chains from one sample, sequenced in a study of blood T cell repertoires in COVID-19. Sequenced by immunoSEQ multiplex PCR; TCRdb stores in-frame clones only, minus some. Among tens of thousands of clones listed, 60% to 80% were seen once. Sequenced material: peripheral blood. These receptors originate from a man between 65 and 85 years old with active or convalescent COVID-19.

The CDR3 DNA follows: TGCGCCAGCAGCCCAGGGACAGGGGGCTCAGGGGCCAACGTCCTGACTTTC. It is translated as CASSPGTGGSGANVLTF. This chain links TRBV5-1 with TRBJ2-6; 12 bases are a match to TRBD1. Germline V CDR1 and CDR2: SGHRS, YFSETQ. Germline trimming cut 4 bases from V and 4 bases from J; bases unmatched to any gene: 6. The CDR3 runs 17 residues.

In this sample, this clone turned up once. Here the CDR3 DNA reads TGTGCCATCAGATACGACAGGGGGCCCTACTCCGTGACCGGGGAGCTGTTTTTT. Its translation: CAIRYDRGPYSVTGELFF. The chain has TRBV10-3 and TRBJ2-2, with 10 positions matching TRBD1. CDR1 and CDR2 from the germline V gene are ENHRY and SYGVKD. V lost 6 bases and J lost 5; bases outside the gene matches: 15. The CDR3 length is 18 residues.

This clone has more than one count but fewer than ten. V and J are TRBV3-1 (or the pseudogene TRBV3-2) and TRBJ2-3; 9 nucleotides agree with TRBD2. The germline V gene encodes CDR1 LGHDT and CDR2 YNNKEL (reference sequence). The CDR3 is 19 amino acids. J was trimmed by 4 bases and V by 3 bases; bases with no gene match: 17. The CDR3 nucleotides read TGTGCCAGCAGCCACACCCTCTCAGGAGGGACTAGCTTTTCAGATACGCAGTATTTT. The encoded protein is CASSHTLSGGTSFSDTQYF.

This chain uses TRBV2 with TRBJ2-7; D gene unclear. This CDR3 has 15 amino acids. V was trimmed by 2 bases and J by 3 bases, leaving 14 bases between them. Looked up from germline, CDR1 is SNHLY and CDR2 is FYNNEI. In DNA, the CDR3 is TGTGCCAGCAGTGAACAAGAGGTCTTAGTCTACGAGCAGTACTTC. This gives the protein CASSEQEVLVYEQYF.

V and J are TRBV11-3 and TRBJ2-1; TRBD2 might be the D (5 bases). The CDR3 consists of 15 residues. Deletions cut 4 bases from V and 5 bases from J, with 15 bases between. CDR1 SGHNT and CDR2 YENEEA come from the germline V gene. CDR3 nucleotide sequence: TGTGCCAGCAGCTCCAGTATAGCGTTAAACAATGAGCAGTTCTTC. Residues: CASSSSIALNNEQFF.

This clone was found a few times. The chain is built from TRBV3-1 (or the pseudogene TRBV3-2) and TRBJ1-5, with 7 bases fitting TRBD1. Germline CDR1 and CDR2: LGHDT and YNNKEL (reference sequence). The J segment lost 7 bases and the V segment lost 4 bases, leaving 13 bases of the junction unmatched. This CDR3 spans 16 amino acids. CDR3 in amino acids: CASSPGPRGLWQPQHF. The CDR3 DNA reads as TGTGCCAGCAGCCCCGGACCAAGGGGGCTTTGGCAGCCCCAGCATTTT.

This clone has more than one count but fewer than ten. Additional DNA sequences in this sample encode the identical CDR3. V is TRBV10-3 and J is TRBJ1-5; no clear D gene. The V gene lost 0 bases and the J gene lost 2 bases, with 5 bases spanning the gap. Germline lookup yields CDR1 ENHRY and CDR2 SYGVKD. The CDR3 has 14 amino acids. CDR3 region: CAISESTGNQPQHF. The DNA of the CDR3 is TGTGCCATCAGTGAGTCCACAGGCAATCAGCCCCAGCATTTT.

The sample holds one count of this clone. This chain joins TRBV6-5 and TRBJ2-1; the match to TRBD1 covers 9 bases. This CDR3 has 13 amino acids. Germline V gene data show CDR1 as MNHEY and CDR2 as SVGAGI. V lost 6 bases to trimming and J lost 12 bases; unmatched junction nucleotides: 9. CDR3 in amino acids: CASSQLPTGGQFF. CDR3 DNA sequence: TGTGCCAGCAGCCAACTCCCGACAGGGGGGCAGTTCTTC.

Many counts were recorded for this clone. CDR3 nucleotides: TGTGCCAGCAGTGACAGCTCGGGCTACACCTTC. It codes for CASSDSSGYTF. The chain employs TRBV6-6 and TRBJ1-2, with D possibly TRBD1 on 5 matching bases. The CDR3 consists of 11 residues. Trimming removed 5 bases from V and 8 bases from J, with 9 bases in between. The germline gives CDR1 MNHNY, CDR2 SVGAGI (reference sequence).

The chain carries TRBV12-1 and TRBJ1-5; TRBD1 reflects the table's D call only, with no check against the DNA. TRBV12-1 is tagged as a pseudogene. The CDR3 consists of 16 residues. CDR3 protein: CASSFALDRAGQPQHF. The DNA for the CDR3 is TGTGCCAGCAGCTTTGCTCTGGACAGGGCAGGCCAGCCCCAGCATTTT.

The chain recombines TRBV19 with TRBJ2-3; D perhaps matches TRBD2 (6 bases). Per the germline V gene, CDR1 is LNHDA and CDR2 is SQIVND (reference sequence). Between the trimmed V and J ends, which lost 1 base and 3 bases, there was a span of 11 bases. This CDR3 contains 15 residues. The CDR3 DNA reads as TGTGCCAGTAGTATAGGGCAGGGAGGAACAGATACGCAGTATTTT. Amino acids: CASSIGQGGTDTQYF.

The rearrangement links TRBV20-1 to TRBJ2-3, with 7 bases that match TRBD1. The CDR3 is 14 residues long. With 3 bases clipped from V and 5 bases from J, the junction kept 8 bases outside the gene matches. Germline CDR1 and CDR2: DFQATT and SNEGSKA (reference sequence). This chain's CDR3 is CSASEGALIDTQYF. DNA of the CDR3: TGCAGTGCTAGTGAGGGGGCCCTTATAGATACGCAGTATTTT.

This clone is deemed medium-sized. The chain links TRBV12-3 or TRBV12-4 to TRBJ1-1; D unresolved. V lost 1 base to trimming and J lost 5 bases, with 8 bases between them. This CDR3 region has 13 residues. This CDR3 is CASSLGPGTEAFF. In DNA, the CDR3 is TGTGCCAGCAGTTTAGGCCCCGGGACTGAAGCTTTCTTT.

This clone has only a few counts. The chain has TRBV11-2 and TRBJ2-5, with a tentative D call TRBD1 (6 bases). With 8 bases removed from V and 5 bases from J, the gap between germline ends came to 21 bases. Germline CDR1 is SGHAT and CDR2 is FQNNGV. The CDR3 is 15 residues long. CDR3 DNA: TGTGCCAGCGCCCGGACAGCCTCTGGCCGGGAGACCCAGTACTTC. Its translation is CASARTASGRETQYF.

The gene calls are TRBV7-9 and TRBJ2-1; 8 positions agree with TRBD1. This CDR3 contains 15 residues. V shed 5 bases, J shed 12 bases, and the junction held 15 bases outside the gene matches. The germline gives CDR1 SEHNR, CDR2 FQNEAQ (reference sequence). The CDR3, as DNA: TGTGCCAGCAGCCCCGACAGGGGTTGGTCGCGCGGGCAGTTCTTC. It codes for CASSPDRGWSRGQFF.

The V call is TRBV19, the J call TRBJ2-5, with TRBD2 identical over 10 bases. This CDR3 comprises 17 residues. Germline V gives CDR1 LNHDA, CDR2 SQIVND (reference sequence). V dropped 3 bases and J dropped 4; count of bases not matched to a gene: 11. The CDR3 nucleotides are TGTGCCAGTAGTATGAGCGGGGGGGCCGCTTCGGGAGAGACCCAGTACTTC. This gives the protein CASSMSGGAASGETQYF.

The chain joins TRBV28 to TRBJ1-6; tentatively, D is TRBD1 (5 bases). Germline CDR1 and CDR2: MDHEN and SYDVKM. Trimming removed 7 bases at V and 9 bases at J, with 19 bases between. This CDR3 has 15 amino acids. The CDR3: CASTTLGATLSPLHF. The CDR3 nucleotides read TGTGCCAGCACTACCTTAGGGGCGACTCTTTCACCCCTCCACTTT.

This rearrangement joins TRBV19 to TRBJ2-5, with TRBD1 matching over 7 bases. The CDR3 has 16 amino acids. Trimming removed 3 bases from V and 2 bases from J; junction bases left unmatched: 9. The germline V gene encodes CDR1 LNHDA and CDR2 SQIVND (reference sequence). DNA for the CDR3: TGTGCCAGTAGTATGGAGCGGCCGACAGGGCAAGAGACCCAGTACTTC. This gives the protein CASSMERPTGQETQYF.

This clone was detected a few times. The rearrangement joins TRBV10-3 to TRBJ2-1; no firm D call. The CDR3 spans 15 residues. V dropped 5 bases and J dropped 0 bases, with 11 bases sitting between them. The germline V gene has CDR1 ENHRY and CDR2 SYGVKD. The DNA for the CDR3 is TGTGCCATCAGTCTTACACAGAACTCCTACAATGAGCAGTTCTTC. This translates into CAISLTQNSYNEQFF.

The V and J genes are TRBV19 and TRBJ1-5; the D gene is possibly TRBD1 (5 bases). With 6 bases removed from V and 6 bases from J, the gap between germline ends came to 12 bases. The germline gives CDR1 LNHDA, CDR2 SQIVND (reference sequence). The CDR3 is 13 residues long. DNA for the CDR3: TGTGCCAGTAGCCCGGGACTTCTTCAGCCCCAGCATTTT. The encoded protein is CASSPGLLQPQHF.

This clone has more than one count but fewer than ten. The chain combines TRBV9 with TRBJ2-3; possibly TRBD2 for D (6 bases). CDR3 length equals 15 residues. CDR1 and CDR2 from the germline V gene are SGDLS and YYNGEE. Trimming removed 4 bases at V and 7 bases at J, with 19 bases between. This CDR3 is CASSKSGLRDYTQYF. The CDR3 nucleotides read TGTGCCAGCAGCAAAAGCGGGCTGAGGGACTATACGCAGTATTTT.

V is TRBV18 and J is TRBJ2-7, with D hard to call. Deletions cut 3 bases from V and 0 bases from J, with 9 bases between. Germline V gene data show CDR1 as KGHSH and CDR2 as LQKENI. The CDR3 length is 14 residues. This chain's CDR3 is CASSPLRSSYEQYF. Here the CDR3 DNA reads TGTGCCAGCTCACCTCTGAGAAGCTCCTACGAGCAGTACTTC.

J is TRBJ2-7 and V is TRBV3-1 (or the pseudogene TRBV3-2), with D unresolved. V lost 4 bases and J 0 bases, leaving 7 bases between the germline ends. The CDR3 consists of 13 residues. Germline-derived CDR1 and CDR2 are LGHDT and YNNKEL (reference sequence). The CDR3 bases are TGTGCCAGCAGCCGAGGTAACTCCTACGAGCAGTACTTC. Translated, it gives CASSRGNSYEQYF.

V usage is TRBV10-3 and J usage is TRBJ2-2, with 7 bases identical to TRBD1. The ends lost 10 bases at V and 5 bases at J; junction bases unmatched: 10. CDR1 is ENHRY, CDR2 SYGVKD, per germline. There are 14 residues in the CDR3. CDR3 protein: CATLRTGTTGELFF. Written as DNA, the CDR3 is TGTGCCACCCTACGGACAGGAACGACCGGGGAGCTGTTTTTT.

This clone appeared a single time. The chain links TRBV2 to TRBJ2-7; 10 positions agree with TRBD1. The CDR3 has 15 amino acids. Germline V gene lookup returns CDR1 SNHLY and CDR2 FYNNEI. J lost 6 bases, V lost 7 bases, and 12 bases had no gene match. The CDR3 spells CASTWATGGLGEQYF. The CDR3 coding sequence is TGTGCCAGCACATGGGCGACAGGGGGCTTGGGCGAGCAGTACTTC.

In its sample, this clone was seen a few times. The chain carries TRBV11-3 and TRBJ2-7, with D possibly TRBD2 on 5 matching bases. The length of the CDR3 is 14 residues. Between the trimmed V and J ends, which lost 4 bases and 0 bases, there was a span of 10 bases. Germline lookup yields CDR1 SGHNT and CDR2 YENEEA. DNA for the CDR3: TGTGCCAGCAGCTCAACTAGAAGCTCCTACGAGCAGTACTTC. It translates to CASSSTRSSYEQYF. The full variable domain, completed using reference TRBV11-3 and TRBJ2-7, is EAGVVQSPRYKIIEKKQPVAFWCNPISGHNTLYWYLQNLGQGPELLIRYENEEAVDDSQLPKDRFSAERLKGVDSTLKIQPAELGDSAVYLCASSSTRSSYEQYFGPGTRLTVT.

The CDR3 loop reads CASSLVSESNAFF. CDR3 sequence (DNA): TGCGCCAGCAGCTTGGTGTCCGAGTCGAATGCTTTCTTT. The chain couples TRBV5-1 to TRBJ1-1; D is ambiguous. The length of the CDR3 is 13 residues. Trimming pared 0 bases from V and 11 bases from J, leaving 14 bases between. Per germline, CDR1 SGHRS and CDR2 YFSETQ.

J is TRBJ1-1 and V is TRBV29-1, with D perhaps TRBD1 (5 bases). Germline V CDR1 and CDR2: SQVTM, ANQGSEA. V lost 2 bases, J lost 3 bases, and 10 bases lay in between. The CDR3 is made up of 13 amino acids. In nucleotides, the CDR3 is TGCAGCGTTGAAAGGGGTACGGACACTGAAGCTTTCTTT. This encodes CSVERGTDTEAFF. The entire variable domain, with the rest obtained from reference TRBV29-1 and TRBJ1-1, is as follows: SAVISQKPSRDICQRGTSLTIQCQVDSQVTMMFWYRQQPGQSLTLIATANQGSEATYESGFVIDKFPISRPNLTFSTLTVSNMSPEDSSIYLCSVERGTDTEAFFGQGTRLTVV.

The chain recombines TRBV11-2 with TRBJ2-1, with 7 bases aligning to TRBD2. Germline V gene sequence: CDR1 SGHAT, CDR2 FQNNGV. The length of the CDR3 is 15 residues. With 1 base clipped from V and 5 bases from J, the junction kept 5 bases outside the gene matches. CDR3 nucleotides: TGTGCCAGCAGCTTAGGTGGGGGACTAAACAATGAGCAGTTCTTC. Encoded protein: CASSLGGGLNNEQFF.